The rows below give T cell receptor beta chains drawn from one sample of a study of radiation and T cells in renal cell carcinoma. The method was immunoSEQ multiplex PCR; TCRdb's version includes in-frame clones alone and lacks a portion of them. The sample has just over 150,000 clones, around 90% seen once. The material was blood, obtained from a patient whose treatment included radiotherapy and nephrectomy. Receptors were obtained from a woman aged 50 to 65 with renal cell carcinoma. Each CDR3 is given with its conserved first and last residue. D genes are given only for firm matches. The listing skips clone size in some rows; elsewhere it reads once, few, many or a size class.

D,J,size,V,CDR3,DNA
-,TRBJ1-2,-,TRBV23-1,CASSPCKTGELYYGYTF,TGCGCCAGCAGTCCTTGTAAAACGGGAGAACTTTACTATGGCTACACCTTC
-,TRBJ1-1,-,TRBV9,CASSATGLSLEGAFF,TGTGCCAGCAGCGCCACGGGACTTTCCCTCGAGGGAGCTTTCTTT
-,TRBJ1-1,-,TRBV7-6,CASSPDSPADNTEAFF,TGTGCCAGCAGCCCGGACAGCCCGGCGGATAACACTGAAGCTTTCTTT
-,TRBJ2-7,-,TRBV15,CATSRDFGIRLVEQYF,TGTGCCACCAGCAGAGATTTTGGCATCCGACTGGTCGAGCAGTACTTC
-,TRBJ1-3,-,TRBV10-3,CAISQSLENTIYF,TGTGCCATCAGTCAATCGTTGGAAAACACCATATATTTT
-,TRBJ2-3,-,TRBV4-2,CASSQEGDVRTDTQYF,TGTGCCAGCAGCCAAGAGGGAGACGTCCGCACAGATACGCAGTATTTT
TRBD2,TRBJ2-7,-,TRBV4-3,CASSQYSSGGAYEQYF,TGCGCCAGCAGCCAGTACTCTAGCGGGGGGGCCTACGAGCAGTACTTC
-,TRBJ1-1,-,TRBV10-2,CASSEFSEAFF,TGCGCCAGCAGTGAGTTCTCTGAAGCTTTCTTT
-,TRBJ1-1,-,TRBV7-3,CASSSQLVLVTEAFF,TGTGCCAGCAGCTCCCAGCTGGTCTTGGTGACTGAAGCTTTCTTT
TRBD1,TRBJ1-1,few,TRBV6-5,CASSYSLGTDGREAFF,TGTGCCAGCAGTTACTCACTTGGGACAGACGGACGCGAAGCTTTCTTT
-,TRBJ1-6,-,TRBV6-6,CATTRDGLRSPLHF,TGTGCCACCACCCGGGACGGCTTACGATCACCCCTCCACTTT
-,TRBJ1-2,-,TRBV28,CASSFLDRGYTF,TGTGCCAGCAGTTTCCTCGACAGGGGCTACACCTTC
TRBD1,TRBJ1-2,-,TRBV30,CAWSVPGGMVYGYTF,TGTGCCTGGAGTGTACCAGGGGGCATGGTCTATGGCTACACCTTC
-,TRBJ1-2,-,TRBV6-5,CASSYSGSYGYTF,TGTGCCAGCAGTTACTCGGGAAGCTATGGCTACACCTTC
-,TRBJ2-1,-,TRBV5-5,CASSLVGGYNEQFF,TGTGCCAGCAGCTTGGTCGGGGGTTACAATGAGCAGTTCTTC
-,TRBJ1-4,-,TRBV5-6,CASSFMGMTNEKLFF,TGTGCCAGCAGCTTTATGGGGATGACTAATGAAAAACTGTTTTTT
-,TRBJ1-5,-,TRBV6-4,CASSESCGVGNQPQHF,TGTGCCAGCAGTGAGTCCTGTGGGGTGGGCAATCAGCCCCAGCATTTT
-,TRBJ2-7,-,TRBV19,CASSPGLNYEQYF,TGTGCCAGTAGTCCGGGACTGAATTACGAGCAGTACTTC